The T cell receptor beta chain described here comes from a study of T cell changes during pregnancy in multiple sclerosis. Only in-frame clones appear in the TCRdb table, and some are missing; sequencing was by immunoSEQ multiplex PCR. In the table there are around 130,000 clones, approximately 94% of which are singletons. This clonotype was sampled from a female donor with multiple sclerosis, enrolled in a pregnancy study. Sequenced material: peripheral blood, taken before pregnancy.

The CDR3 nucleotides read TGTGCCAGCAGTCAACGCAACAGGGGCGCGGAGACCCAGTACTTC. Its protein is CASSQRNRGAETQYF. The V call is TRBV6-6, the J call TRBJ2-5; 7 bases match TRBD1. The trim removed 5 bases at V and 5 bases at J, leaving 11 bases unmatched. Germline V gene lookup returns CDR1 MNHNY and CDR2 SVGAGI (reference sequence). The CDR3 covers 15 residues.